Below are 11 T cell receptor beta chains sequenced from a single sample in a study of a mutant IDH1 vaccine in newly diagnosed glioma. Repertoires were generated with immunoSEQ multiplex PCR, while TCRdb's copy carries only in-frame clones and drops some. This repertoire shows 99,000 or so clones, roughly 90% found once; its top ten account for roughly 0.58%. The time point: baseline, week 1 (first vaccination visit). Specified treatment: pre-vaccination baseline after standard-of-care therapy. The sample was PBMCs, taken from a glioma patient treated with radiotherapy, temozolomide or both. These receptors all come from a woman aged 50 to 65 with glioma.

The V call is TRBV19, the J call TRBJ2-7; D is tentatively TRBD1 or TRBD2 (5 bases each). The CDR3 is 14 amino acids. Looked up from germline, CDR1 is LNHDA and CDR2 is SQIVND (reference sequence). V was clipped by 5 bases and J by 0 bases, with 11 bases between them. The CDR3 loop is CASSPRGYSYEQYF. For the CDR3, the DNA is TGTGCCAGTAGTCCGAGGGGCTACTCCTACGAGCAGTACTTC.

CDR3 sequence reads: CASSFTGANEQFF. The DNA for the CDR3 is TGCGCCAGCAGCTTTACAGGAGCCAATGAGCAGTTCTTC. This chain connects TRBV5-1 to TRBJ2-1; possible D gene TRBD1, 5 bases. CDR3 size: 13 residues. Deletions cut 2 bases from V and 6 bases from J, with 9 bases between. The germline V gene encodes CDR1 SGHRS and CDR2 YFSETQ.

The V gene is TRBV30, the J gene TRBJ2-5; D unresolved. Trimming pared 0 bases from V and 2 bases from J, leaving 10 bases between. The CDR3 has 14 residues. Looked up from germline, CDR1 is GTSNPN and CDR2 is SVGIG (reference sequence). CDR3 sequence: CAWSVWMRQETQYF. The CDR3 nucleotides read TGTGCCTGGAGTGTATGGATGAGGCAAGAGACCCAGTACTTC.

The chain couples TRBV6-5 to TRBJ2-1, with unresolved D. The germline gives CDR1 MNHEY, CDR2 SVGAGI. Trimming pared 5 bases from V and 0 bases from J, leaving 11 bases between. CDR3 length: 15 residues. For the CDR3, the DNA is TGTGCCAGCAGTCCCAAACCCAGCTCCTACAATGAGCAGTTCTTC. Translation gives CASSPKPSSYNEQFF.

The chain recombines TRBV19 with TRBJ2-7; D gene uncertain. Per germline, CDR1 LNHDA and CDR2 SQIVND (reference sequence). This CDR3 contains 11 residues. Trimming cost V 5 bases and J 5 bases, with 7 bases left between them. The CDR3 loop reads CASSVGDEQYF. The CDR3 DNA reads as TGTGCCAGTAGTGTAGGAGACGAGCAGTACTTC.

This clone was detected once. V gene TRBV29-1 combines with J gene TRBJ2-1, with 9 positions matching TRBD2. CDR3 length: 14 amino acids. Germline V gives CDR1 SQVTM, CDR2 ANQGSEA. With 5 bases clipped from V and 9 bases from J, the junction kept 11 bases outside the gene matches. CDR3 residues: CSVPTSGPRREQFF. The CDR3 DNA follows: TGCAGCGTTCCAACTAGCGGGCCGAGACGTGAGCAGTTCTTC.

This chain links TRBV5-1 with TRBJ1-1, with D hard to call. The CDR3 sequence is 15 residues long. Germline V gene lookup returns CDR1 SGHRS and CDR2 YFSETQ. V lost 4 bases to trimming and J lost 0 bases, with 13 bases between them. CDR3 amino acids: CASSLYSVVNTEAFF. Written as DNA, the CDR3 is TGCGCCAGCAGCCTGTATTCGGTCGTGAACACTGAAGCTTTCTTT.

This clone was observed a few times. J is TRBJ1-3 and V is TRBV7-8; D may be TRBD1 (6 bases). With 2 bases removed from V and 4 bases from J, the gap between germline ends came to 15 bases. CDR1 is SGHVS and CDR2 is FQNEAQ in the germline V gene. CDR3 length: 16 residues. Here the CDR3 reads CASSLLPGDGGNTIYF. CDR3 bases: TGTGCCAGCAGCTTACTCCCAGGGGATGGCGGAAACACCATATATTTT.

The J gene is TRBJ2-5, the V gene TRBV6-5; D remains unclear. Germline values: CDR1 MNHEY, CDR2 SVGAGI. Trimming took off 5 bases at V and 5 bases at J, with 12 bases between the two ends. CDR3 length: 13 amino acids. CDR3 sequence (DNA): TGTGCCAGCAGTCTAAGGGAAGGGGAGACCCAGTACTTC. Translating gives CASSLREGETQYF.

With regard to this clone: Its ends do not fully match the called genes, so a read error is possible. As DNA, the CDR3 is TGTGCTAGCAGCTTACGGGCGGGAGCACCCTACGAGCAGTACTTC. This sequence encodes CASSLRAGAPYEQYF. The chain carries TRBV7-7 and TRBJ2-7, with 7 nucleotides matching TRBD2. This CDR3 spans 15 amino acids. Per germline, CDR1 SSHAT and CDR2 FNYEAQ (reference sequence).

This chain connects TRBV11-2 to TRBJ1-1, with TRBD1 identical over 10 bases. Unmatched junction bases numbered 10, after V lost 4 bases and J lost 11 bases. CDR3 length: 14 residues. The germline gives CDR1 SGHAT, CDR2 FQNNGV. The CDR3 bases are TGTGCCAGCAGCTGGGACAGGGGCAAGAAAGACGCTTTCTTT. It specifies CASSWDRGKKDAFF.